The T cell receptor (beta chain) described here comes from a study of blood T cell repertoires in COVID-19. TCRdb keeps only in-frame clones here, not all; method: immunoSEQ multiplex PCR. The sample consists of under 200,000 clones, around 85% of them appearing once. This clone was found once. This CDR3 is built from 13 residues. Germline CDR1 and CDR2: SNHLY and FYNNEI. J gave up 10 bases and V 6 bases, and 9 bases lay outside the gene matches. Sequenced sample: peripheral blood. This chain uses TRBV2 with TRBJ2-3; 8 bases fit TRBD2. The receptor comes from a man aged 55 to 70 with acute or convalescent COVID-19. The CDR3: CASRGSGNLSQYF. The CDR3 DNA reads TGTGCCAGCAGGGGTAGCGGGAATTTATCGCAGTATTTT.